This T cell receptor beta chain derives from a study of low-dose radiotherapy and immunotherapy resistance in tumors. The overall study: Treatment of Cohort 1 consisted of 0.5 Gy per fraction every 2 weeks, adding up to 6.5 Gy. Cyclophosphamide was given intravenously at 200 mg/m2 every two weeks, and each dose came one day before radiation and immunotherapy.

The CDR3 sequence is 18 residues long. J was trimmed by 2 bases and V by 6 bases; bases with no gene match: 17. Germline V CDR1 and CDR2: DFQATT, SNEGSKA (reference sequence). Time point of the sample: before trial treatment. As a condition of eligibility, patients had advanced solid tumors lacking tumor-infiltrating lymphocytes. First-strand cDNA used TRAV- and TRBV-specific primers, covering alpha and beta chains. TCR amplification involved 20 PCR cycles with a constant-region primer and V-primer adapter. TCRdb reprocessed the reads with MiXCR, giving one entry per CDR3 protein. This table holds tens of thousands of distinct CDR3 sequences, approximately 25% found once.

This TCR derives from a male donor with prostate cancer. The V gene is TRBV20-1, the J gene TRBJ2-1, with 9 positions matching TRBD2. The sample here was PBMCs, taken before treatment. Here the CDR3 reads CSADQGLLAGITYNEQFF. The CDR3 region has the DNA TGCAGTGCCGACCAGGGCCTACTAGCGGGTATAACCTACAATGAGCAGTTCTTC.